The clone carrying this T cell receptor (beta chain) was counted between two and nine times. V gave up 4 bases and J gave up 6 bases; unmatched junction bases: 6. The CDR3 extends over 13 amino acids. Germline CDR1 and CDR2: SGHRS and YFSETQ. The sample is drawn from a study of pediatric ulcerative colitis. One to two pinch biopsies were taken from the rectum during colonoscopy. The repertoire was sequenced with immunoSEQ multiplex PCR; TCRdb's copy has only in-frame clones and lacks some. The data contain about 17,000 clones, approximately 74% of them seen just once; the ten biggest clones take up approximately 3.6%.

The specimen was gut tissue. This rearrangement joins TRBV5-1 to TRBJ1-2; 7 bases agree with TRBD1. The clonotype comes from a girl aged 5 to 17 with moderate ulcerative colitis. CDR3 sequence (DNA): TGCGCCAGCAGCCTGCGACAGGGCGATGGCTACACCTTC. Amino acid sequence: CASSLRQGDGYTF.